This T cell receptor (beta chain) was recovered during a study of blood T cells in healthy people across ages. Remarks on this clonotype: No antigen is known for it.

Germline assignment: CDR1 SQVTM and CDR2 ANQGSEA. Trimming removed 3 bases at V and 2 bases at J, with 4 bases between. CDR3 length equals 11 residues. Study results and limitations: With unsorted PBMCs, a conclusive comparison of naive versus antigen-experienced cells was not possible. More naive CD4+ cells and higher diversity were found in long-lived than in aged donors.

Sample-barcoded 5' priming and a J-beta primer mix drove a second PCR of 7 to 11 cycles. TCRdb analysed the 5' RACE reads with MiXCR anew, one entry per CDR3 protein. Here the sample spans roughly 930,000 distinct CDR3 sequences, about 44% being singletons. The sequenced sample consisted of blood. The genes are TRBV29-1 and TRBJ1-2; D uncertain. The TCR comes from a man aged 25-45 years in good health. The CDR3 spells CSVDLNYGYTF. In DNA, the CDR3 is TGCAGCGTTGACCTCAACTATGGCTACACCTTC.